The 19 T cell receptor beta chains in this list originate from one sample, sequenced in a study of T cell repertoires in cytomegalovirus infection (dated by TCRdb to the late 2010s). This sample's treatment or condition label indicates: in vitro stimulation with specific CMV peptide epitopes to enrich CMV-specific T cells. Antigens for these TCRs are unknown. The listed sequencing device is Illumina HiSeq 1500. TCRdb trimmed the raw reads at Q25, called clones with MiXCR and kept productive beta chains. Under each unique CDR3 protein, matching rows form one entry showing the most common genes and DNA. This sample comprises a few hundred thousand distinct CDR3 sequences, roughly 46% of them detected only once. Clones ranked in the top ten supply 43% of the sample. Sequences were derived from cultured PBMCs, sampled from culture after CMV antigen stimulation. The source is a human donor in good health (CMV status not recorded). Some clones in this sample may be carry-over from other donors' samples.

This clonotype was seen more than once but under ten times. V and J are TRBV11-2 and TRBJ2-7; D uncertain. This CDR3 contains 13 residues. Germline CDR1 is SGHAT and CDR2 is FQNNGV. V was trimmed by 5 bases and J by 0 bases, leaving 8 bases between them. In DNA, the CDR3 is TGTGCCAGCAGCGCTAGGAGCTCCTACGAGCAGTACTTC. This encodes CASSARSSYEQYF.

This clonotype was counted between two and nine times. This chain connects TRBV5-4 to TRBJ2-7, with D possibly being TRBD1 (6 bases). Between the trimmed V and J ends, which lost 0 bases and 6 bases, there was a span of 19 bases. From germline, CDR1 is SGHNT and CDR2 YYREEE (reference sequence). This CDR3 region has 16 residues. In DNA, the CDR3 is TGTGCCAGCAGCTTGGCCATACAGGGCCCCCCGATCGAGCAGTACTTC. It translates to CASSLAIQGPPIEQYF.

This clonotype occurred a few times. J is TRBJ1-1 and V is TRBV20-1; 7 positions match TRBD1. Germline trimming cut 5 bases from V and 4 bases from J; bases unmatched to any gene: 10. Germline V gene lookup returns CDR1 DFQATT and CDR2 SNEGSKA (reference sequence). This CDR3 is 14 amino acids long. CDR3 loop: CSALPRTGPTEAFF. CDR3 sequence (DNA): TGCAGTGCTCTACCTAGGACAGGCCCCACTGAAGCTTTCTTT.

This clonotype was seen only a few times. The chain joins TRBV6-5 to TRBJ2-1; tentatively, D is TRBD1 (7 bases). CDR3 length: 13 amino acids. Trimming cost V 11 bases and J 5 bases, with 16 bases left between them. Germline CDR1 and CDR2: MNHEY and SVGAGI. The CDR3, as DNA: TGTGCCTCCCGGAGGGGGCGGGACAATGAGCAGTTCTTC. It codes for CASRRGRDNEQFF.

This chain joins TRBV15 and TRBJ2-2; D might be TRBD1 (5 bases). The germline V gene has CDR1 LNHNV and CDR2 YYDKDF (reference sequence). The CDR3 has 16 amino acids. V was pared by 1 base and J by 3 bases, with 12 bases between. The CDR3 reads CATSRGRVPYTGELFF. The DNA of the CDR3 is TGTGCCACCAGCAGAGGCAGGGTACCATACACCGGGGAGCTGTTTTTT.

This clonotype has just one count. The CDR3 DNA reads TGTGCCAGCAGCTTCAACGATCAGCCCCAGCATTTT. As protein: CASSFNDQPQHF. The genes are TRBV7-2 and TRBJ1-5, with unresolved D. The CDR3 covers 12 residues. Trimming stripped 3 bases from V and 5 bases from J, with 5 bases between. Germline loops: CDR1 SGHTA, CDR2 FQGNSA.

The CDR3 bases are TGTGCCAGTAGCCGACCCGGGACACCATTCACCGGGGAGCTGTTTTTT. This gives the protein CASSRPGTPFTGELFF. This chain uses TRBV19 with TRBJ2-2; a weak D match, TRBD1 (6 bases). The CDR3 consists of 16 residues. Trimming removed 6 bases at V and 4 bases at J, with 18 bases between. Germline V gene lookup returns CDR1 LNHDA and CDR2 SQIVND (reference sequence).

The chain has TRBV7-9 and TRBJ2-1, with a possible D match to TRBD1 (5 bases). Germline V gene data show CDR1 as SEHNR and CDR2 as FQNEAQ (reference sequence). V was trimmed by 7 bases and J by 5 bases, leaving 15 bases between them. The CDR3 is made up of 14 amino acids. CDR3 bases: TGTGCCAGCAACTTCGGAAGGGGTGACAATGAGCAGTTCTTC. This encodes CASNFGRGDNEQFF.

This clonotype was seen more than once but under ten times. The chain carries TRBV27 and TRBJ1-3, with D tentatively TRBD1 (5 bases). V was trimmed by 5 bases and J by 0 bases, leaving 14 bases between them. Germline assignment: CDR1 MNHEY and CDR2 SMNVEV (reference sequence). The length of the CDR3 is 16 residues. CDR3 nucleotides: TGTGCCAGCAGTCCCAGGGCAGTCTCCTCTGGAAACACCATATATTTT. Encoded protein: CASSPRAVSSGNTIYF.

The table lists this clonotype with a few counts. This chain's CDR3 is CASSLWTGGLGETQYF. The CDR3 bases are TGTGCCAGCAGCTTATGGACGGGAGGGCTTGGAGAGACCCAGTACTTC. This chain connects TRBV11-2 to TRBJ2-5; 8 bases match TRBD2. The CDR3 runs to 16 residues. Germline CDR1 SGHAT, CDR2 FQNNGV. J lost 4 bases, V lost 2 bases, and 9 bases had no gene match. Variable domain in full (rest from reference TRBV11-2 and TRBJ2-5): EAGVAQSPRYKIIEKRQSVAFWCNPISGHATLYWYQQILGQGPKLLIQFQNNGVVDDSQLPKDRFSAERLKGVDSTLKIQPAKLEDSAVYLCASSLWTGGLGETQYFGPGTRLLVL.

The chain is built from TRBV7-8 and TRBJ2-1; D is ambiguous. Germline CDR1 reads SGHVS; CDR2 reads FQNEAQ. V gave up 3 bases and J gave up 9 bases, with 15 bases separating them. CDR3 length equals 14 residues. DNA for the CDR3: TGTGCCAGCAGCTTGTCCTTGTCGGTCGGTGAGCAGTTCTTC. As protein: CASSLSLSVGEQFF.

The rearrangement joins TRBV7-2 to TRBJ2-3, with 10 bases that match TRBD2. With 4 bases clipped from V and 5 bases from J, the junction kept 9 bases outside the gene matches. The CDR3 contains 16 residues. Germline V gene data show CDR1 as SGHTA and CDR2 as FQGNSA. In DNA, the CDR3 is TGTGCCAGCAGCTCCCGCCCGGGACTAGCGATAGATACGCAGTATTTT. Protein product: CASSSRPGLAIDTQYF.

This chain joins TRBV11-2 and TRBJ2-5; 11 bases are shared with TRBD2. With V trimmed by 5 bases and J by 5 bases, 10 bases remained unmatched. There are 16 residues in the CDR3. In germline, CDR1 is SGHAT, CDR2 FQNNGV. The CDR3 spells CASSHLSGRASETQYF. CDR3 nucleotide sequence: TGTGCCAGCAGCCACCTTAGCGGGAGGGCCTCGGAGACCCAGTACTTC.

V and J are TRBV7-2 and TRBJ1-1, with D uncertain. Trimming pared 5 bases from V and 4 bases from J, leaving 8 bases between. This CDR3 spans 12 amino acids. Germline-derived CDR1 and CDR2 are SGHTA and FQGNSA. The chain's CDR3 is CASSTPFTEAFF. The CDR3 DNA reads TGTGCCAGCAGCACCCCGTTCACTGAAGCTTTCTTT.

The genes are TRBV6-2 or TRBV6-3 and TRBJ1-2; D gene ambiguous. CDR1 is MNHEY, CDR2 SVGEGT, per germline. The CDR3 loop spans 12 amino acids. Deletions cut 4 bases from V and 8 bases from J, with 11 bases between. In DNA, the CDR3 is TGTGCCAGCAGTTTCGTCTTAAGAGGCTACACCTTC. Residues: CASSFVLRGYTF.

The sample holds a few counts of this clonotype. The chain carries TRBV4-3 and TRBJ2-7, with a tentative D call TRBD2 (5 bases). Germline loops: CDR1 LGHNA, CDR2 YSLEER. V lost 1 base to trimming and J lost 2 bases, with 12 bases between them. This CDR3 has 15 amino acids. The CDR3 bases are TGCGCCAGCAGCCAAGGACTACCGATTACCTACGAGCAGTACTTC. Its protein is CASSQGLPITYEQYF.

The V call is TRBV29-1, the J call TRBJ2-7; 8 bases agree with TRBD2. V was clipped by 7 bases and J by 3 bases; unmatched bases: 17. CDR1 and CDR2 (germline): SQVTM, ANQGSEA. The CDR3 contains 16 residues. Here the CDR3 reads CSGARTSGGGHYEQYF. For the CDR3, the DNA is TGCAGCGGGGCGCGAACTAGCGGCGGGGGGCACTACGAGCAGTACTTC.

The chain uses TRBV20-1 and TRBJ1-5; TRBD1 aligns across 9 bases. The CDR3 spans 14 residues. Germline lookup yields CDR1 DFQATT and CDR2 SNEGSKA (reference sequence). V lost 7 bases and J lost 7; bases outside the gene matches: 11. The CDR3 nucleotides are TGCAGTGGAATTCCCGGGACAGGGACCCAGCCCCAGCATTTT. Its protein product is CSGIPGTGTQPQHF.

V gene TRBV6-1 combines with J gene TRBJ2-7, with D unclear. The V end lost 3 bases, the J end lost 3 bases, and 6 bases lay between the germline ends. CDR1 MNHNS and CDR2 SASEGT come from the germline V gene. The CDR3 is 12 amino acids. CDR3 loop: CASSEAFYEQYF. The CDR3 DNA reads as TGTGCCAGCAGTGAGGCCTTCTACGAGCAGTACTTC.